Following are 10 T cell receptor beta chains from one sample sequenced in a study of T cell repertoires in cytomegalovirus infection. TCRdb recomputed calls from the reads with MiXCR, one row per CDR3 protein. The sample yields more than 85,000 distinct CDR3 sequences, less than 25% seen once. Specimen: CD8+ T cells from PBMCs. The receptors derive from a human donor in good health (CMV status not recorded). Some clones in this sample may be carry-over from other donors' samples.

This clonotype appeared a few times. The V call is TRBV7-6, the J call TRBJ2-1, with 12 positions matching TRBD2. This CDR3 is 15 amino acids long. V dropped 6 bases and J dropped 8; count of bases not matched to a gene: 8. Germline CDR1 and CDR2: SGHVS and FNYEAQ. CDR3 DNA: TGTGCCAGCAGTTCCCTAGCGGGAGGGGGGTATGAGCAGTTCTTC. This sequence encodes CASSSLAGGGYEQFF.

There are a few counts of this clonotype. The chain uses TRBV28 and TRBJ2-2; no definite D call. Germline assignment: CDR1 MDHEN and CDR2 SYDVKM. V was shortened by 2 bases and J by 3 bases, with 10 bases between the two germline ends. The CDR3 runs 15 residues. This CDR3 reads CASSLRTDYTGELFF. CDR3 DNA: TGTGCCAGCAGTTTAAGAACAGATTACACCGGGGAGCTGTTTTTT.

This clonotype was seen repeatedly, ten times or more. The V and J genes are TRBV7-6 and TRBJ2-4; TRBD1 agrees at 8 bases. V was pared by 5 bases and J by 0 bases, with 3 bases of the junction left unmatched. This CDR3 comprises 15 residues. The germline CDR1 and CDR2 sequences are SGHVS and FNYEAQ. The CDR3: CASSQGALAKNIQYF. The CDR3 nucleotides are TGTGCCAGCAGCCAGGGGGCCCTAGCCAAAAACATTCAGTACTTC.

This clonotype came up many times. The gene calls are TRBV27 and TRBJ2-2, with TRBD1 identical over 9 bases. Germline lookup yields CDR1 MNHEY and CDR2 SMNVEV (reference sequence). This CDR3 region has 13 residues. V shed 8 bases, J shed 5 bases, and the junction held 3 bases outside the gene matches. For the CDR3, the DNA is TGTGCCAGCGGGACAGGGTGGACCGGGGAGCTGTTTTTT. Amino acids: CASGTGWTGELFF.

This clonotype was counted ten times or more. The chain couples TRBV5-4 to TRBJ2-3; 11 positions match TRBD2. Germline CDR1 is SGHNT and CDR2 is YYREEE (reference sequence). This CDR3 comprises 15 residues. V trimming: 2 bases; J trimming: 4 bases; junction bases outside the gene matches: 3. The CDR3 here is CASSFSGGAPDTQYF. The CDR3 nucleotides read TGTGCCAGCAGCTTTAGCGGGGGGGCCCCAGATACGCAGTATTTT.

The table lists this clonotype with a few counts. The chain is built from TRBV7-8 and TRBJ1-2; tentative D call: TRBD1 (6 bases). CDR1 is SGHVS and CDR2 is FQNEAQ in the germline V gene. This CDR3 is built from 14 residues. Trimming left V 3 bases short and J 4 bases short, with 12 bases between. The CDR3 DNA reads TGTGCCAGCAGCTTGTCACGGGACATCTATGGCTACACCTTC. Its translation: CASSLSRDIYGYTF.

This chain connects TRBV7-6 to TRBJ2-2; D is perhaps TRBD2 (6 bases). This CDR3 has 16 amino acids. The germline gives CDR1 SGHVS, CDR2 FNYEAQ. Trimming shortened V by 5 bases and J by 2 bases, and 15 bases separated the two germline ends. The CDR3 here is CASSPTGTFNTGELFF. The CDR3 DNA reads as TGTGCCAGCAGCCCCACTGGGACTTTTAACACCGGGGAGCTGTTTTTT.

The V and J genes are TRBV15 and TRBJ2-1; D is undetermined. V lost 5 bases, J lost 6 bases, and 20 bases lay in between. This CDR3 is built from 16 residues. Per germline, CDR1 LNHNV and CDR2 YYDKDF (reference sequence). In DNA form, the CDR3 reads TGTGCCACCAGCCCTAGAATTAATGGGCCGGGCAATGAGCAGTTCTTC. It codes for CATSPRINGPGNEQFF.

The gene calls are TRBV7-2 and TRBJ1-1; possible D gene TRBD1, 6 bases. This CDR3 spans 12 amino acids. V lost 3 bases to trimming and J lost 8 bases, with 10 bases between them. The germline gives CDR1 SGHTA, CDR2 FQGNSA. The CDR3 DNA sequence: TGTGCCAGCAGCTTGTACGGGACAGAAGCTTTCTTT. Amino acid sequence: CASSLYGTEAFF.

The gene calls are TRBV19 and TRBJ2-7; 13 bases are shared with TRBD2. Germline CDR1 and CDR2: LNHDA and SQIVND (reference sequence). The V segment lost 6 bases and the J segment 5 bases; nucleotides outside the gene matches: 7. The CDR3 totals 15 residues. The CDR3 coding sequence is TGTGCCAGTAGCCTCGGACTAGCGGGAGCGGACGAGCAGTACTTC. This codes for CASSLGLAGADEQYF.